This T cell receptor beta chain was profiled in a study of persistence of HIV-infected CD4 T cells. Anti-CD3/anti-CD28 beads served as a nonspecific positive control stimulus. Sorting selected CD4+ T cells upregulating both CD40 ligand and CD69. Plasma HIV-1 RNA stayed below 50 copies/mL for at least 4 years. CD4+ T cell counts exceeded 400 cells/uL; CMV serology was positive. For this clone: The antigen remains undetermined.

Trimming removed 1 base from V and 7 bases from J, with 8 bases in between. The CDR3 sequence is 13 residues long. Germline loops: CDR1 SGHTA, CDR2 FQGTGA. This was the immunoSEQ version 4 assay in survey mode. Sequencing was performed with immunoSEQ multiplex PCR; in TCRdb, only in-frame clones are kept and a portion is missing. The sample comprises about 51,000 clones, around 89% of which are singletons, and more than 2.5% rests with the top ten. This material consisted of CD4+ T cells sorted from PBMCs after approximately 19-hour stimulation, taken from a patient who received antiretroviral therapy. The chain employs TRBV7-3 and TRBJ2-1, with TRBD1 as a possible D gene (6 bases). This clonotype was sampled from an adult woman with HIV who was CMV-seropositive. The CDR3 sequence is CASSLNTGNEQFF. The CDR3 coding sequence is TGTGCCAGCAGCTTAAATACAGGGAATGAGCAGTTCTTC.